The 28 T cell receptor beta chains presented below share a single source sample, sequenced in a study of blood T cell repertoires in COVID-19. TCRdb's copy holds only in-frame clones and misses some; the assay was immunoSEQ multiplex PCR. The sample carries 390,000 or so clones, around 87% recorded once. The sequenced sample was PBMCs or T cells enriched from blood (not recorded which). These receptors originate from a man aged 18 to 29 who had recovered from COVID-19.

The chain joins TRBV19 to TRBJ1-5, with a possible D match to TRBD1 (6 bases). The CDR3 length is 13 residues. V was shortened by 8 bases and J by 6 bases, with 14 bases between the two germline ends. Germline V gene lookup returns CDR1 LNHDA and CDR2 SQIVND (reference sequence). CDR3 residues: CASVGGLGQPQHF. The CDR3 DNA is TGTGCCAGTGTAGGGGGATTAGGTCAGCCCCAGCATTTT.

V and J are TRBV3-1 (or the pseudogene TRBV3-2) and TRBJ2-1, with TRBD2 identical over 7 bases. The CDR3 length is 17 residues. Germline V gene lookup returns CDR1 LGHDT and CDR2 YNNKEL (reference sequence). The V segment lost 4 bases and the J segment 6 bases; nucleotides outside the gene matches: 15. The CDR3 is CASSPTLGLVRTNEQFF. The CDR3 nucleotides are TGTGCCAGCAGCCCTACCCTAGGACTAGTTAGGACCAATGAGCAGTTCTTC.

The chain links TRBV12-2 to TRBJ1-1; the table gives TRBD1 as D, unverified against the DNA. TRBV12-2 is a recognized pseudogene. The CDR3 totals 15 residues. The CDR3 is CASRGADRKKTEAFF. The CDR3, as DNA: TGTGCAAGTCGCGGGGCAGACAGGAAAAAGACTGAAGCTTTCTTT.

V and J are TRBV6-5 and TRBJ1-3; tentatively, D is TRBD1 (6 bases). In germline, CDR1 is MNHEY, CDR2 SVGAGI. This CDR3 spans 14 amino acids. V was cut by 6 bases and J by 4 bases, with 13 bases left in between. This CDR3 is CASSHTGIGNTIYF. The CDR3 bases are TGTGCCAGCAGCCACACAGGGATCGGAAACACCATATATTTT.

V usage is TRBV5-5 and J usage is TRBJ1-1; no clear D gene. V was clipped by 2 bases and J by 8 bases, with 10 bases between them. CDR1 and CDR2 from the germline V gene are SGHKS and YYEKEE (reference sequence). CDR3 length: 12 amino acids. The chain's CDR3 is CASSFLLVEAFF. The DNA for the CDR3 is TGTGCCAGCAGCTTTCTACTAGTAGAAGCTTTCTTT.

This clone was seen just once. The chain uses TRBV19 and TRBJ2-3; D perhaps matches TRBD2 (6 bases). V was clipped by 7 bases and J by 4 bases, with 18 bases between them. The CDR3 is 15 amino acids. CDR1 is LNHDA and CDR2 is SQIVND in the germline V gene (reference sequence). The CDR3 region has the DNA TGTGCCAGTAAGCGGGTTCAAGCAGGCCCAGATACGCAGTATTTT. Residues: CASKRVQAGPDTQYF.

DNA of the CDR3: TGTGCCAGCAGTTTTACCGGGACACAAGAAAAACTGTTTTTT. Translation: CASSFTGTQEKLFF. This sequence joins TRBV6-5 and TRBJ1-4; maybe TRBD1 (6 bases). The germline V gene encodes CDR1 MNHEY and CDR2 SVGAGI. V lost 4 bases and J 8 bases, leaving 14 bases between the germline ends. CDR3 length: 14 amino acids.

This rearrangement joins TRBV11-2 to TRBJ2-3, with D possibly TRBD2 on 6 matching bases. Trimming pared 2 bases from V and 1 base from J, leaving 22 bases between. This CDR3 comprises 19 residues. The V gene's germline CDR1 is SGHAT and CDR2 FQNNGV. This CDR3 reads CASSLIGGTGPRGTDTQYF. CDR3 bases: TGTGCCAGCAGCTTAATTGGGGGGACCGGGCCAAGGGGCACAGATACGCAGTATTTT.

In its sample, this clone was seen once. The chain uses TRBV2 and TRBJ2-1; the D gene is possibly TRBD2 (6 bases). Trimming took off 1 base at V and 4 bases at J, with 17 bases between the two ends. CDR3 length: 17 amino acids. CDR1 SNHLY and CDR2 FYNNEI come from the germline V gene. The CDR3 coding sequence is TGTGCCAGCAGTGAAGAGCGGGCGATCTCGATTTACAATGAGCAGTTCTTC. It yields the protein CASSEERAISIYNEQFF.

This sequence joins TRBV7-9 and TRBJ2-3; TRBD2 matches at 14 bases. This CDR3 region has 15 residues. The junction had 3 bases not matched to a gene; V was cut back by 5 bases and J by 5 bases. Germline V gene lookup returns CDR1 SEHNR and CDR2 FQNEAQ (reference sequence). The CDR3 DNA reads as TGTGCCAGCAGCCCGACTAGCGGGGGGGTAGATACGCAGTATTTT. Translating gives CASSPTSGGVDTQYF. Combining the CDR3 with reference TRBV7-9 and TRBJ2-3 gives the whole variable domain DTGVSQNPRHKITKRGQNVTFRCDPISEHNRLYWYRQTLGQGPEFLTYFQNEAQLEKSRLLSDRFSAERPKGSFSTLEIQRTEQGDSAMYLCASSPTSGGVDTQYFGPGTRLTVL.

V and J are TRBV15 and TRBJ1-5; 7 nucleotides match TRBD1. J gave up 0 bases and V 7 bases, and 6 bases lay outside the gene matches. Germline V gene lookup returns CDR1 LNHNV and CDR2 YYDKDF (reference sequence). This CDR3 is built from 15 residues. CDR3 protein: CATNADRTSNQPQHF. As DNA, the CDR3 is TGTGCCACCAACGCGGACAGGACTAGCAATCAGCCCCAGCATTTT.

The V and J genes are TRBV9 and TRBJ2-3; TRBD2 matches at 12 bases. This CDR3 contains 18 residues. Germline values: CDR1 SGDLS, CDR2 YYNGEE. J lost 4 bases, V lost 0 bases, and 9 bases had no gene match. The CDR3 DNA reads TGTGCCAGCAGCGTAGCCTCATTACTAGCGGGGGGCTCAGATACGCAGTATTTT. The encoded protein is CASSVASLLAGGSDTQYF. The variable domain in full, completed from reference TRBV9 and TRBJ2-3, reads DSGVTQTPKHLITATGQRVTLRCSPRSGDLSVYWYQQSLDQGLQFLIQYYNGEERAKGNILERFSAQQFPDLHSELNLSSLELGDSALYFCASSVASLLAGGSDTQYFGPGTRLTVL.

This clone has a single count. The V call is TRBV11-1, the J call TRBJ2-1, with D perhaps matching TRBD2 (5 bases). Germline V gene lookup returns CDR1 SGHAT and CDR2 FQDESV (reference sequence). The CDR3 consists of 15 residues. Trimming removed 4 bases at V and 1 base at J, with 11 bases between. DNA of the CDR3: TGTGCCAGCAGCTCCTCGACTAAATCCTACAATGAGCAGTTCTTC. Translation gives CASSSSTKSYNEQFF.

V gene TRBV11-2 combines with J gene TRBJ2-5, with TRBD2 as a possible D gene (6 bases). This CDR3 contains 14 residues. Trimming took off 5 bases at V and 5 bases at J, with 15 bases between the two ends. Germline V gene data show CDR1 as SGHAT and CDR2 as FQNNGV. CDR3 sequence reads: CASSAQTRVETQYF. CDR3 sequence (DNA): TGTGCCAGCAGCGCCCAGACTAGGGTGGAGACCCAGTACTTC. The full variable domain, its missing parts supplied by reference TRBV11-2 and TRBJ2-5, is EAGVAQSPRYKIIEKRQSVAFWCNPISGHATLYWYQQILGQGPKLLIQFQNNGVVDDSQLPKDRFSAERLKGVDSTLKIQPAKLEDSAVYLCASSAQTRVETQYFGPGTRLLVL.

The gene calls are TRBV5-1 and TRBJ2-1; TRBD2 matches 8 bases. CDR3 length: 16 residues. Trimming took 2 bases from V and 9 from J; bases not matched to a gene: 13. Germline CDR1 SGHRS, CDR2 YFSETQ. In DNA form, the CDR3 reads TGCGCCAGCAGCTTCGGAGGTACGGGGGGGCAAAGTGAGCAGTTCTTC. It specifies CASSFGGTGGQSEQFF.

The V and J genes are TRBV11-2 and TRBJ2-7, with D possibly matching TRBD2 (6 bases). This CDR3 is 14 amino acids long. Trimming cost V 7 bases and J 2 bases, with 15 bases left between them. Germline CDR1 is SGHAT and CDR2 is FQNNGV. CDR3 loop: CASNQGDFPYEQYF. CDR3 in DNA: TGTGCCAGCAACCAAGGGGACTTTCCCTACGAGCAGTACTTC.

J is TRBJ2-7 and V is TRBV5-1, with D perhaps TRBD2 (5 bases). Germline values: CDR1 SGHRS, CDR2 YFSETQ. The CDR3 spans 14 residues. V lost 0 bases, J lost 6 bases, and 13 bases lay in between. The CDR3 sequence: CASSLELTAGEQYF. Written as DNA, the CDR3 is TGCGCCAGCAGCTTGGAATTAACGGCGGGCGAGCAGTACTTC. The full variable domain, rest sourced from reference TRBV5-1 and TRBJ2-7, is KAGVTQTPRYLIKTRGQQVTLSCSPISGHRSVSWYQQTPGQGLQFLFEYFSETQRNKGNFPGRFSGRQFSNSRSEMNVSTLELGDSALYLCASSLELTAGEQYFGPGTRLTVT.

The chain carries TRBV25-1 and TRBJ1-2; possible D gene TRBD1, 5 bases. Germline V gives CDR1 MGHDK, CDR2 SYGVNS. The V end was cut by 7 bases, the J end by 8 bases, with 17 bases between. This CDR3 has 13 residues. The CDR3 spells CASNRSQGQGYTF. CDR3 sequence (DNA): TGTGCCAGCAATAGATCCCAGGGTCAAGGCTACACCTTC.

The chain joins TRBV28 to TRBJ2-4, with a possible D match to TRBD1 (6 bases). The CDR3 contains 14 residues. V was pared by 5 bases and J by 2 bases, with 10 bases between. Germline-derived CDR1 and CDR2 are MDHEN and SYDVKM. CDR3 residues: CASSLQGTKNIQYF. The CDR3 DNA sequence: TGTGCCAGCAGTCTTCAGGGGACCAAAAACATTCAGTACTTC.

V gene TRBV3-1 (or the pseudogene TRBV3-2) combines with J gene TRBJ2-7, with 9 bases matching TRBD1. This CDR3 comprises 14 residues. Germline V gene sequence: CDR1 LGHDT, CDR2 YNNKEL (reference sequence). The junction had 6 bases not matched to a gene; V was cut back by 2 bases and J by 7 bases. The CDR3 reads CASSQNGQGWEQYF. CDR3 in DNA: TGTGCCAGCAGCCAAAACGGACAGGGGTGGGAGCAGTACTTC.

This clone showed up just a few times. The chain carries TRBV5-1 and TRBJ1-2; tentatively, D is TRBD1 (6 bases). V was cut by 0 bases and J by 4 bases, with 13 bases left in between. Germline lookup yields CDR1 SGHRS and CDR2 YFSETQ. This CDR3 is built from 15 residues. The CDR3 sequence is CASSLDRESGYGYTF. In nucleotides, the CDR3 is TGCGCCAGCAGCTTGGACAGGGAAAGTGGCTATGGCTACACCTTC.

J is TRBJ2-1 and V is TRBV9; TRBD2 agrees at 7 bases. The germline gives CDR1 SGDLS, CDR2 YYNGEE. The CDR3 extends over 14 amino acids. The ends lost 5 bases at V and 5 bases at J; junction bases unmatched: 7. The CDR3 loop reads CASSGPSGDNEQFF. The DNA of the CDR3 is TGTGCCAGCAGTGGTCCCAGCGGGGACAATGAGCAGTTCTTC.

The rearrangement uses TRBV29-1 and TRBJ2-2; 10 nucleotides match TRBD2. Germline V gene data show CDR1 as SQVTM and CDR2 as ANQGSEA. This CDR3 is 14 amino acids long. Trimming cost V 5 bases and J 5 bases; bases outside gene matches: 5. The CDR3 is CSVIAGGSTGELFF. In nucleotides, the CDR3 is TGCAGCGTTATAGCGGGGGGTTCGACCGGGGAGCTGTTTTTT.

This clone was detected once. The rearrangement joins TRBV12-3 or TRBV12-4 to TRBJ1-2, with D perhaps TRBD1 (6 bases). The CDR3 is 12 amino acids. Trimming shortened V by 5 bases and J by 8 bases, and 12 bases separated the two germline ends. Here the CDR3 reads CASSNRVGGYTF. The CDR3 nucleotides read TGTGCCAGCAGTAACAGGGTTGGCGGCTACACCTTC.

The chain has TRBV6-5 and TRBJ1-5; maybe TRBD1 (6 bases). V was shortened by 7 bases and J by 0 bases, with 13 bases between the two germline ends. The CDR3 is 15 amino acids. Germline lookup yields CDR1 MNHEY and CDR2 SVGAGI. The CDR3 DNA is TGTGCCAGCACCGGACAGCCATATAGCAATCAGCCCCAGCATTTT. Amino acid sequence: CASTGQPYSNQPQHF.

This chain joins TRBV2 and TRBJ1-6; tentatively, D is TRBD1 (5 bases). The ends were cut back, 6 bases at V and 7 bases at J, with 10 bases in the middle. From germline, CDR1 is SNHLY and CDR2 FYNNEI. The CDR3 length is 13 residues. The CDR3 loop is CASRGLGNSPLHF. The CDR3 DNA follows: TGTGCCAGCAGGGGGCTAGGGAATTCACCCCTCCACTTT.

The chain has TRBV5-5 and TRBJ2-3; D unresolved. Trimming pared 1 base from V and 6 bases from J, leaving 9 bases between. Per the germline V gene, CDR1 is SGHKS and CDR2 is YYEKEE (reference sequence). CDR3 length: 13 amino acids. CDR3 sequence (DNA): TGTGCCAGCAGCTTGTTAGGAGATGATACGCAGTATTTT. Translated: CASSLLGDDTQYF.

The chain is built from TRBV24-1 and TRBJ2-1; 11 bases align to TRBD2. The CDR3 runs 15 residues. With 6 bases clipped from V and 5 bases from J, the junction kept 5 bases outside the gene matches. CDR1 and CDR2 from the germline V gene are KGHDR and SFDVKD. This CDR3 is CATSSSGGNDNEQFF. CDR3 sequence (DNA): TGTGCCACCAGTTCTAGCGGGGGGAACGACAATGAGCAGTTCTTC.